The clone carrying this TCR beta chain was observed a few times. As yet, its antigen is unknown. The sample is drawn from a study of T-cell memory formation after mild COVID-19. This CDR3 region has 16 residues. The germline CDR1 and CDR2 sequences are SGHTA and FQGTGA. V dropped 3 bases and J dropped 7 bases, with 18 bases sitting between them. TCRdb re-derived calls from the 5' RACE reads in MiXCR, one entry per CDR3 protein. The sample lists about 410,000 distinct CDR3 sequences; roughly 17% were seen once. Notes on the study in general: Second-wave clones with a day 37 peak had unconfirmed SARS-CoV-2 specificity. The pre-infection memory compartment contained some responding clones, suggesting cross-reactive memory joined.

The TCR comes from a man aged 18 to 35 who had mild COVID-19 (a few samples of this study predate the infection). Cell type and time point are not known. The sample was PBMCs or a T cell subset sorted from them (not recorded which). The chain employs TRBV7-3 and TRBJ2-2; D may be TRBD1 (6 bases). The DNA of the CDR3 is TGTGCCAGCAGCTTTACAGGGACCCTTTCGGGCGGGGAGCTGTTTTTT. Translating gives CASSFTGTLSGGELFF.